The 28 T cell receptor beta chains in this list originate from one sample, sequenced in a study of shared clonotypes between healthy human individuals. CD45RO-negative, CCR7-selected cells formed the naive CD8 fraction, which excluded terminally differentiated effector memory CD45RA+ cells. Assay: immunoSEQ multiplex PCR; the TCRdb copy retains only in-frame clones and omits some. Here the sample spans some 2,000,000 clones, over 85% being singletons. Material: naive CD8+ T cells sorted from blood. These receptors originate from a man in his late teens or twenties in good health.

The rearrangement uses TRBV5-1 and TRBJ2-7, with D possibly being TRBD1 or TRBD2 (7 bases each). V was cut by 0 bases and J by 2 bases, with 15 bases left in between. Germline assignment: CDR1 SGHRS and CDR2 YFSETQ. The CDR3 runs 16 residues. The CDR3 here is CASSLVGGGYPYEQYF. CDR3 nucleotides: TGCGCCAGCAGCTTGGTGGGAGGGGGCTACCCCTACGAGCAGTACTTC.

The CDR3 spells CASSLSPMNTEAFF. The CDR3 coding sequence is TGTGCCAGCAGCTTAAGCCCGATGAACACTGAAGCTTTCTTT. The V call is TRBV13, the J call TRBJ1-1; D gene ambiguous. CDR1 and CDR2 (germline): PRHDT, FYEKMQ (reference sequence). Between the trimmed V and J ends, which lost 2 bases and 0 bases, there was a span of 7 bases. The CDR3 spans 14 residues.

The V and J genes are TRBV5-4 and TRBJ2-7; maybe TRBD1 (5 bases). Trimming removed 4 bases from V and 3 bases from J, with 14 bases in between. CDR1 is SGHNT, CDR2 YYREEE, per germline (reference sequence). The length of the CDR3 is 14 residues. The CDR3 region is CASSPTDSNYEQYF. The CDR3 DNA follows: TGTGCCAGCAGCCCTACTGACAGTAACTACGAGCAGTACTTC. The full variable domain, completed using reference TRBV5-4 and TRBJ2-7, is ETGVTQSPTHLIKTRGQQVTLRCSSQSGHNTVSWYQQALGQGPQFIFQYYREEENGRGNFPPRFSGLQFPNYSSELNVNALELDDSALYLCASSPTDSNYEQYFGPGTRLTVT.

CDR3 amino acids: CASSYHTGPQHF. The CDR3, as DNA: TGTGCCAGCAGTTATCACACAGGTCCCCAGCATTTT. This chain uses TRBV6-6 with TRBJ1-5; possibly TRBD1 for D (5 bases). CDR3 size: 12 residues. Germline CDR1 reads MNHNY; CDR2 reads SVGAGI (reference sequence). The V and J ends lost 3 bases and 10 bases respectively, with 10 bases between them.

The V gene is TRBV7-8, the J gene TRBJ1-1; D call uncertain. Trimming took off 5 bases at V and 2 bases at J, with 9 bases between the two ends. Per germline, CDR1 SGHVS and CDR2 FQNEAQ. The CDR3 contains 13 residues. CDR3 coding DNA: TGTGCCAGCAGCCCCGTCTTAAACACTGAAGCTTTCTTT. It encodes CASSPVLNTEAFF. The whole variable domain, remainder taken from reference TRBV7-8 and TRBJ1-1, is GAGVSQSPRYKVAKRGQDVALRCDPISGHVSLFWYQQALGQGPEFLTYFQNEAQLDKSGLPSDRFFAERPEGSVSTLKIQRTQQEDSAVYLCASSPVLNTEAFFGQGTRLTVV.

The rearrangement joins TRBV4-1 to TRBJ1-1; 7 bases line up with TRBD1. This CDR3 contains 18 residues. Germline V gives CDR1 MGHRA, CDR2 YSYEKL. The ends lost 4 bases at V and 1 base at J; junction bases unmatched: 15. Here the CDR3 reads CASSRQENPTGENTEAFF. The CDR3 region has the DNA TGCGCCAGCAGCCGCCAAGAGAACCCAACAGGGGAGAACACTGAAGCTTTCTTT.

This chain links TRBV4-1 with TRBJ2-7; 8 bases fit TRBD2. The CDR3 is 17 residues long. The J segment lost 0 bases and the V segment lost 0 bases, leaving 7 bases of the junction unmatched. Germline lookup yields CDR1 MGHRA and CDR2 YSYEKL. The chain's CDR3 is CASSQDPASGSSYEQYF. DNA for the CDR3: TGCGCCAGCAGCCAAGATCCGGCTAGCGGGTCCTCCTACGAGCAGTACTTC.

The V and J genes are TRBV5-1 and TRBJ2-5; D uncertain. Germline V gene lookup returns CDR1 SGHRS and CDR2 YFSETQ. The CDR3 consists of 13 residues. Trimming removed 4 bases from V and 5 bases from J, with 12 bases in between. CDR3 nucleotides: TGCGCCAGCAGCGTCAGCCCCGGTGAGACCCAGTACTTC. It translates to CASSVSPGETQYF. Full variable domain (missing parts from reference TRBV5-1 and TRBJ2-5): KAGVTQTPRYLIKTRGQQVTLSCSPISGHRSVSWYQQTPGQGLQFLFEYFSETQRNKGNFPGRFSGRQFSNSRSEMNVSTLELGDSALYLCASSVSPGETQYFGPGTRLLVL.

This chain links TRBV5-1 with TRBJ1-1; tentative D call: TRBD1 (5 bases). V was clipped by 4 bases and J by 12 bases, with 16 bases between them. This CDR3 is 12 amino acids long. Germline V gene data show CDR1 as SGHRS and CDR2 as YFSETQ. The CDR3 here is CASSPAGGTSFF. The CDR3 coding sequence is TGCGCCAGCAGCCCAGCTGGGGGTACATCTTTCTTT.

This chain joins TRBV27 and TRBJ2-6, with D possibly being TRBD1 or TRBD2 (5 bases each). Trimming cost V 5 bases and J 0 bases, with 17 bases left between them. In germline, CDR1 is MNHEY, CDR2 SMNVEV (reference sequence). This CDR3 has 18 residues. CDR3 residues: CASSPGPGAFSGANVLTF. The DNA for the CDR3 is TGTGCCAGCAGTCCCGGTCCCGGGGCCTTCTCTGGGGCCAACGTCCTGACTTTC.

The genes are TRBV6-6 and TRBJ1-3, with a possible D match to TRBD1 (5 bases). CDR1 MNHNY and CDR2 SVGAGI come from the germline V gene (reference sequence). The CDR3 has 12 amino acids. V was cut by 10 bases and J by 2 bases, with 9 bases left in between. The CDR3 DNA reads TGTGCCACCCCAGGGACTGGAAACACCATATATTTT. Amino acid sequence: CATPGTGNTIYF.

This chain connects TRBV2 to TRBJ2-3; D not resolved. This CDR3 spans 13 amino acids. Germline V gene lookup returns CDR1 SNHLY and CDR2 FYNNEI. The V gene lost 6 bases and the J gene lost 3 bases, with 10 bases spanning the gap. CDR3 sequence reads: CASRTSYTDTQYF. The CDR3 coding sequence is TGTGCCAGCAGGACCTCTTATACAGATACGCAGTATTTT. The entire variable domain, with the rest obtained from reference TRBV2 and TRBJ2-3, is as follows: EPEVTQTPSHQVTQMGQEVILRCVPISNHLYFYWYRQILGQKVEFLVSFYNNEISEKSEIFDDQFSVERPDGSNFTLKIRSTKLEDSAMYFCASRTSYTDTQYFGPGTRLTVL.

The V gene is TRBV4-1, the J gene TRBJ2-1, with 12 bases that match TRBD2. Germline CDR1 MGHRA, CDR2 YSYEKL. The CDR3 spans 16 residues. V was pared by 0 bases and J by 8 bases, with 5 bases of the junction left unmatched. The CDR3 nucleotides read TGCGCCAGCAGCCAAGAAGCTAGCGGGGGGGCCTATGAGCAGTTCTTC. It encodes CASSQEASGGAYEQFF.

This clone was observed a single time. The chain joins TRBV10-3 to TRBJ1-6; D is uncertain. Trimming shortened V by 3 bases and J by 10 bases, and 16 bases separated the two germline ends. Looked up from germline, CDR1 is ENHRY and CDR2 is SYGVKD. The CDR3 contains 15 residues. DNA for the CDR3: TGTGCCATCAGTGATCTCCCGAACTTTAGCTCACCCCTCCACTTT. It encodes CAISDLPNFSSPLHF.

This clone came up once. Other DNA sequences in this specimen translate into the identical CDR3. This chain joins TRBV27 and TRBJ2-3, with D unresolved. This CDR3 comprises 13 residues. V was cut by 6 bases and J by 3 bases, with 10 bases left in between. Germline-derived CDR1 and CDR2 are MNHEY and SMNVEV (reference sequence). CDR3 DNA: TGTGCCAGCAGAAGGCTGGGAACAGATACGCAGTATTTT. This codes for CASRRLGTDTQYF.

CDR3 protein: CASSLGTGPGFALHF. In nucleotides, the CDR3 is TGTGCCAGCAGCTTAGGGACAGGCCCAGGTTTCGCCCTCCACTTT. This sequence joins TRBV7-9 and TRBJ1-6; the match to TRBD1 covers 7 bases. V lost 1 base, J lost 14 bases, and 11 bases stayed unmatched. The CDR3 runs to 15 residues. From germline, CDR1 is SEHNR and CDR2 FQNEAQ (reference sequence).

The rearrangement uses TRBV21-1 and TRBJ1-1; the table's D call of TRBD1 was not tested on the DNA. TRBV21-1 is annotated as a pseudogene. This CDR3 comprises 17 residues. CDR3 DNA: TGTGCCAGCAGCAAACCGACAAATGACAGGGGAGACACTGAAGCTTTCTTT. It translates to CASSKPTNDRGDTEAFF.

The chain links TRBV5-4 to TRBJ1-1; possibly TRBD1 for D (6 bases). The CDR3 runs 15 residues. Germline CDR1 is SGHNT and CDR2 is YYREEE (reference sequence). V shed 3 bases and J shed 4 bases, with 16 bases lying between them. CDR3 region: CASSSEPTGSTEAFF. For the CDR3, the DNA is TGTGCCAGCAGCTCAGAACCGACAGGTAGCACTGAAGCTTTCTTT. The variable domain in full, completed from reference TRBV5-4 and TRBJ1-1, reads ETGVTQSPTHLIKTRGQQVTLRCSSQSGHNTVSWYQQALGQGPQFIFQYYREEENGRGNFPPRFSGLQFPNYSSELNVNALELDDSALYLCASSSEPTGSTEAFFGQGTRLTVV.

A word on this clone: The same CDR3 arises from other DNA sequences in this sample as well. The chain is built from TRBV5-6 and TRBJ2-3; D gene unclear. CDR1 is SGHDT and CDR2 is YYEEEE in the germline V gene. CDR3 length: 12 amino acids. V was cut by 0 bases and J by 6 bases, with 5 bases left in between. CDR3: CASSLVGDTQYF. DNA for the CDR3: TGTGCCAGCAGCTTGGTTGGGGATACGCAGTATTTT.

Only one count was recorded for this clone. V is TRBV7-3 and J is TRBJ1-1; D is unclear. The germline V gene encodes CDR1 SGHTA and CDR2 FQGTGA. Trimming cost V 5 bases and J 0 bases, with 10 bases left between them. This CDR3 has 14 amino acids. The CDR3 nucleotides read TGTGCCAGCAGCGCATTACATGTGAACACTGAAGCTTTCTTT. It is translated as CASSALHVNTEAFF. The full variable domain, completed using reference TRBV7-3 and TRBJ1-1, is GAGVSQTPSNKVTEKGKYVELRCDPISGHTALYWYRQSLGQGPEFLIYFQGTGAADDSGLPNDRFFAVRPEGSVSTLKIQRTERGDSAVYLCASSALHVNTEAFFGQGTRLTVV.

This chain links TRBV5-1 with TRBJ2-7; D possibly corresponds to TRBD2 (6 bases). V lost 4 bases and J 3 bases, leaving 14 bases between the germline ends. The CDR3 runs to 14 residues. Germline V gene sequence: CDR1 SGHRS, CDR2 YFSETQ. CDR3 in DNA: TGCGCCAGCAGCCCCGCAGGAGGGGACTACGAGCAGTACTTC. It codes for CASSPAGGDYEQYF.

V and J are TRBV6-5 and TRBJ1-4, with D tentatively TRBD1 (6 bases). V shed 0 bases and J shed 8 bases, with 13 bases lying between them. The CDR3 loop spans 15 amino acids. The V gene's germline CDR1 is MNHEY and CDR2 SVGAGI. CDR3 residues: CASSYSTGYGEKLFF. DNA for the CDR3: TGTGCCAGCAGTTACTCAACAGGGTACGGGGAAAAACTGTTTTTT.

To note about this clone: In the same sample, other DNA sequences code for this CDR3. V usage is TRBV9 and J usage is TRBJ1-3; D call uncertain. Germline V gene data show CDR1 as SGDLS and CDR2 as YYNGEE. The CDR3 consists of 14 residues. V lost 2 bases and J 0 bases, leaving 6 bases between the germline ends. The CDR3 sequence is CASSVGSSGNTIYF. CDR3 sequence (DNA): TGTGCCAGCAGCGTTGGGAGCTCTGGAAACACCATATATTTT.

CDR3 residues: CASSEGTSGYEQYF. DNA for the CDR3: TGTGCCAGCAGCGAAGGGACTAGCGGCTACGAGCAGTACTTC. This chain connects TRBV5-4 to TRBJ2-7, with 11 bases matching TRBD2. The CDR3 contains 14 residues. CDR1 is SGHNT, CDR2 YYREEE, per germline (reference sequence). J lost 3 bases, V lost 4 bases, and 3 bases had no gene match.

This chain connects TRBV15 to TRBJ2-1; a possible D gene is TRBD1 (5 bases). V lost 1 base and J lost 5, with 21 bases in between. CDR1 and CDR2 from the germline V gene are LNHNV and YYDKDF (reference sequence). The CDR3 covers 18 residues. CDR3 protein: CATSRAPVGAVLNNEQFF. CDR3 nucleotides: TGTGCCACCAGCAGAGCACCGGTTGGGGCCGTTCTAAACAATGAGCAGTTCTTC.

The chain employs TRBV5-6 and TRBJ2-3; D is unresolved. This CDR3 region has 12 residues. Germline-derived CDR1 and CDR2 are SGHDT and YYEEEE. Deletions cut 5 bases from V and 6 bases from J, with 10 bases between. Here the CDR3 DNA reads TGTGCCAGCAGTAAGAGTTGGGATACGCAGTATTTT. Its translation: CASSKSWDTQYF.

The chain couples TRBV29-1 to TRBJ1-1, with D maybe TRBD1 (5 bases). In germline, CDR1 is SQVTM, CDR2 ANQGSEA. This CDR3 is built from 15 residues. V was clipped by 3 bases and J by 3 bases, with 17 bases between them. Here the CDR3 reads CSVDAGRAGDTEAFF. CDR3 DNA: TGCAGCGTTGACGCGGGACGGGCTGGGGACACTGAAGCTTTCTTT.

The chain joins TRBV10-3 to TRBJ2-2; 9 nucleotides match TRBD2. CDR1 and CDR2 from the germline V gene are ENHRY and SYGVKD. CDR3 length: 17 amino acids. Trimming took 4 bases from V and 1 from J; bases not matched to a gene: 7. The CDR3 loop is CAISALIAGVNTGELFF. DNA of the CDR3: TGTGCCATCAGTGCCCTTATAGCGGGAGTGAACACCGGGGAGCTGTTTTTT.